This T cell receptor beta chain was recorded in a study of a mutant IDH1 vaccine in newly diagnosed glioma. Turning to the study itself: Those enrolled had earlier been treated with radiotherapy, temozolomide, or both, mostly both.

Notes on this clone: Its target is not known.

Findings and limits, study-wide: A vaccine-induced immune response developed in roughly 93% of the patients.

This table comes from immunoSEQ multiplex PCR, and its TCRdb copy is limited to in-frame clones, with some not included. The sample includes tens of thousands of clones, 60% to 85% seen only once; the top ten take over 1.5%. The V segment lost 4 bases and the J segment 5 bases; nucleotides outside the gene matches: 7. In germline, CDR1 is MNHEY, CDR2 SVGAGI. The CDR3 is 14 residues long. The time point here: baseline, week 1 (first vaccination visit). Treatment meaning: pre-vaccination baseline after standard-of-care therapy. The material was PBMCs, obtained from a glioma patient treated with radiotherapy, temozolomide or both. The chain employs TRBV6-5 and TRBJ2-7; 8 bases agree with TRBD1. The receptor's source is a woman aged 35 to 49 with glioma. CDR3 protein: CASSLADRAHEQYF. As DNA, the CDR3 is TGTGCCAGCAGTTTAGCGGACAGGGCCCACGAGCAGTACTTC.